The TCR beta chain described here comes from a study of T cells in Graves' hyperthyroidism and ophthalmopathy. The sample holds many counts of this clonotype. Not enrolled were patients with uncontrolled infection, other autoimmune disease, pregnancy or lactation. RNA transcripts were the template for amplifying TCR beta CDR3 regions. First-round RT-PCR with HTBI primers amplified the TCR CDR3 region. MiXCR, run by TCRdb on the multiplex PCR reads, gives a single entry per CDR3 protein. The sample shows 450,000 to 600,000 distinct CDR3 sequences, 15% to 20% of them seen only once. The V segment lost 5 bases and the J segment 4 bases; nucleotides outside the gene matches: 12. Germline V CDR1 and CDR2: MDHEN, SYDVKM. The CDR3 contains 16 residues.

The TCR originated in a man aged 40-49 years with Graves' ophthalmopathy. This chain connects TRBV28 to TRBJ1-1; 8 bases map to TRBD1. Input material: blood. The CDR3: CASSTVDRAIITEAFF. The CDR3 DNA reads as TGTGCCAGCAGTACCGTGGACAGGGCGATTATCACTGAAGCTTTCTTT.